This T cell receptor beta chain was documented in a study of blood T cell repertoires in COVID-19. In the study overall: Samples came from the United States, Italy and Spain, spanning acute and convalescent COVID-19.

Only in-frame clones appear in the TCRdb table, and some are missing; sequencing was by immunoSEQ multiplex PCR. The table lists 40,000 to 45,000 clones, over 75% of them singletons, with 2.4% in the top ten. The clonotype originates from a human donor in a cohort sampled during active COVID-19. The sample was peripheral blood.

CDR3: CASSSIDTNTGELFF. For the CDR3, the DNA is TGTGCCAGCAGTTCCATAGACACGAACACCGGGGAGCTGTTTTTT. The chain has TRBV6-5 and TRBJ2-2; D is unresolved. Germline CDR1 MNHEY, CDR2 SVGAGI. CDR3 length equals 15 residues. The V gene lost 4 bases and the J gene lost 0 bases, with 9 bases spanning the gap.